In its sample, the clone carrying this T cell receptor (beta chain) was seen once. Sequenced by immunoSEQ multiplex PCR; TCRdb stores in-frame clones only, minus some. The table lists 120,000 or so clones, over 75% of them singletons. The sample originates from a study of control samples from healthy donors and cancer patients. Specimen: blood. The TCR sequence derives from a man aged 35 to 55 in good health.

The CDR3 protein is CASSLQSGTENEKLFF. The CDR3 DNA follows: TGTGCCAGCTCACTACAATCCGGGACAGAGAATGAAAAACTGTTTTTT. The chain employs TRBV18 and TRBJ1-4, with 7 bases matching TRBD1. The J segment lost 5 bases and the V segment lost 4 bases, leaving 10 bases of the junction unmatched. The germline V gene encodes CDR1 KGHSH and CDR2 LQKENI. This CDR3 region has 16 residues.